This passage covers 6 T cell receptor beta chains from one sample sequenced in a study of blood T cell repertoires in COVID-19. Assay used: immunoSEQ multiplex PCR; TCRdb lists only in-frame clones, some missing. The top ten hold over 8.5% of the sample, which has some 76,000 clones, about 80% seen once. Sequencing input: peripheral blood. The receptors come from a man between 45 and 60 years old with acute or convalescent COVID-19.

This clone has a handful of counts. The genes are TRBV18 and TRBJ1-1, with no clear D. V lost 4 bases and J lost 2, with 5 bases in between. The CDR3 consists of 12 residues. Germline CDR1 reads KGHSH; CDR2 reads LQKENI. The CDR3 here is CASSQTNTEAFF. The CDR3 coding sequence is TGTGCCAGCTCACAAACAAACACTGAAGCTTTCTTT. The full variable domain, rest sourced from reference TRBV18 and TRBJ1-1, is NAGVMQNPRHLVRRRGQEARLRCSPMKGHSHVYWYRQLPEEGLKFMVYLQKENIIDESGMPKERFSAEFPKEGPSILRIQQVVRGDSAAYFCASSQTNTEAFFGQGTRLTVV.

This clone was observed a handful of times. The rearrangement joins TRBV4-1 to TRBJ2-7, with 9 bases matching TRBD1. Germline V gives CDR1 MGHRA, CDR2 YSYEKL. The CDR3 consists of 16 residues. V lost 1 base to trimming and J lost 3 bases; unmatched junction nucleotides: 7. CDR3: CASSQVPGQGIYEQYF. The CDR3 DNA follows: TGCGCCAGCAGCCAAGTCCCGGGACAGGGAATCTACGAGCAGTACTTC.

This chain joins TRBV28 and TRBJ1-6; perhaps TRBD1 as D (5 bases). The germline CDR1 and CDR2 sequences are MDHEN and SYDVKM. The V and J ends lost 6 bases and 10 bases respectively, with 19 bases between them. There are 15 residues in the CDR3. In DNA form, the CDR3 reads TGTGCCAGCAGCCCCAGCAGCGGGGCGGAATCACCCCTCCACTTT. Protein product: CASSPSSGAESPLHF.

The chain recombines TRBV18 with TRBJ2-7; the match to TRBD1 covers 7 bases. The CDR3 runs 13 residues. Germline-derived CDR1 and CDR2 are KGHSH and LQKENI. Trimming took 1 base from V and 6 from J; bases not matched to a gene: 3. The CDR3 DNA reads as TGTGCCAGCTCACCACACAGGGACAGCGAGCAGTACTTC. It codes for CASSPHRDSEQYF.

This chain joins TRBV10-2 and TRBJ1-6; tentative D call: TRBD1 (6 bases). The CDR3 runs 15 residues. V lost 0 bases to trimming and J lost 7 bases, with 10 bases between them. Looked up from germline, CDR1 is WSHSY and CDR2 is SAAADI. CDR3 residues: CASSESTGPNSPLHF. CDR3 DNA: TGCGCCAGCAGTGAGTCCACAGGGCCCAATTCACCCCTCCACTTT.

The chain links TRBV3-1 (or the pseudogene TRBV3-2) to TRBJ1-2; D gene uncertain. The CDR3 is made up of 13 amino acids. V was clipped by 2 bases and J by 8 bases, with 12 bases between them. Germline CDR1 LGHDT, CDR2 YNNKEL (reference sequence). This CDR3 is CASSQLHDLGYTF. The CDR3 DNA follows: TGTGCCAGCAGCCAACTACATGACTTGGGCTACACCTTC.